The T cell receptor (beta chain) described here comes from a study of cytomegalovirus exposure and HLA in healthy donors. Trimming at V came to 9 bases and at J to 0 bases, leaving 11 bases not matched to a gene. This CDR3 region has 17 residues. Germline V lookup: CDR1 LNHDA, CDR2 SQIVND (reference sequence). 13 Jbeta primers and 60 Vbeta primers were used for the PCR. The assay was immunoSEQ multiplex PCR, and TCRdb's table has in-frame clones only and misses some. The sample has roughly 100,000 clones; roughly 80% are singletons. This receptor was taken from a human donor in good health. Sample: PBMCs. This chain connects TRBV19 to TRBJ1-4; the match to TRBD1 covers 9 bases. The CDR3 loop reads CASNDVTGGATNEKLFF. CDR3 nucleotides: TGTGCCAGCAACGACGTGACAGGGGGGGCAACTAATGAAAAACTGTTTTTT. The whole variable domain, remainder taken from reference TRBV19 and TRBJ1-4, is DGGITQSPKYLFRKEGQNVTLSCEQNLNHDAMYWYRQDPGQGLRLIYYSQIVNDFQKGDIAEGYSVSREKKESFPLTVTSAQKNPTAFYLCASNDVTGGATNEKLFFGSGTQLSVL.